Given below is one T cell receptor (beta chain) in context. The data were obtained in a study of T cell clones after liver transplantation. Turning to the study itself: Until 12-24 months post-transplant, subjects got standard immunosuppression and no induction. Patients counted as tolerant after at least one year off all immunosuppression, enzymes not exceeding twice normal.

TCRdb's copy holds only in-frame clones and misses some; the assay was immunoSEQ multiplex PCR. Of tens of thousands of clones in the sample, over 55% were seen once. CDR1 GTSNPN and CDR2 SVGIG come from the germline V gene (reference sequence). CDR3 length equals 15 residues. V lost 2 bases and J lost 3; bases outside the gene matches: 6. The sequence came from a human donor who received a liver transplant. V is TRBV30 and J is TRBJ1-4; TRBD1 matches 7 bases. Here the sequenced sample was CD4+ T cells from blood, taken before liver transplant. In nucleotides, the CDR3 is TGTGCCTGGAGTCGTTTGGGACAGTCTAATGAAAAACTGTTTTTT. Its protein product is CAWSRLGQSNEKLFF.